The rows below give T cell receptor beta chains drawn from one sample of a study of control samples from healthy donors and cancer patients. The data were produced by immunoSEQ multiplex PCR, yet TCRdb's version contains in-frame clones alone and is incomplete. This table has some 150,000 clones, 93% appearing once. Sequenced material: blood. The receptors stem from a woman aged 60-70 years in good health. Both conserved end residues are part of each CDR3. Fields, in order: clone size, J gene, D gene, V gene, CDR3 protein, CDR3 DNA. A D gene is named only where the DNA matches it firmly. A clone size is listed for some rows: how often the clone was seen (once, few, many), or a class if it is expanded.

>.|TRBJ1-5|.|TRBV18
CASSLGPGRNQPQHF
TGTGCCAGCTCACTTGGGCCGGGGAGGAATCAGCCCCAGCATTTT
>.|TRBJ2-1|TRBD2|TRBV7-2
CASSLGPGLSYNEQFF
TGTGCCAGCAGCTTGGGCCCGGGACTATCCTACAATGAGCAGTTCTTC
>few|TRBJ1-1|TRBD1|TRBV11-3
CASGTGRNTEAFF
TGTGCCAGTGGGACAGGGAGGAACACTGAAGCTTTCTTT
>.|TRBJ2-5|.|TRBV30
CAWTGLGETQYF
TGTGCCTGGACAGGGTTAGGGGAGACCCAGTACTTC
>.|TRBJ1-2|.|TRBV7-8
CASSLLRTGLNSRYTF
TGTGCCAGCAGCTTACTACGGACGGGACTTAATAGTCGCTACACCTTC
>.|TRBJ1-2|.|TRBV3-1/TRBV3-2
CASSQTRANVYGYTF
TGTGCCAGCAGCCAAACAAGGGCAAATGTGTATGGCTACACCTTC
>.|TRBJ1-1|.|TRBV6-5
CASSYDRFNTEAFF
TGTGCCAGCAGTTATGACAGGTTTAACACTGAAGCTTTCTTT
>.|TRBJ1-2|.|TRBV5-1
CASSLAITYGYTF
TGCGCCAGCAGCTTGGCAATCACCTATGGCTACACCTTC
>once|TRBJ2-5|.|TRBV6-5
CASSYSSSLETQYF
TGTGCCAGCAGTTACTCTTCCAGCCTAGAGACCCAGTACTTC
>.|TRBJ1-4|.|TRBV5-1
CASSLDRVKEKLFF
TGCGCCAGCAGCTTGGACAGGGTAAAGGAAAAACTGTTTTTT
>once|TRBJ2-3|.|TRBV11-2
CASGQSLTDTQYF
TGTGCCAGCGGCCAGAGTCTCACAGATACGCAGTATTTT
>.|TRBJ1-1|.|TRBV4-1
CASSPGWEQENTEAFF
TGCGCCAGCAGCCCAGGGTGGGAACAGGAGAACACTGAAGCTTTCTTT